Detailed here is one T cell receptor beta chain. Its antigen remains unidentified. Tumor or blood genomic DNA was sequenced, with inputs of about 550 ng to 6,004 ng. Looked up from germline, CDR1 is MDHEN and CDR2 is SYDVKM. The CDR3 contains 16 residues. Trimming cost V 0 bases and J 2 bases, with 11 bases left between them. This specimen belongs to a study of T cells in tumors after PD-1 blockade. Study context: Excluded were patients with checkpoint blockade, immunosuppressants, or radiotherapy or other anti-cancer therapy within 4 weeks. Peripheral blood samples averaged around 40,000 unique clonotypes and 113,528 templates.

Broader study findings: Peripheral recruitment is suggested, as some novel exhausted tumor clones were in pre-treatment blood.

Profiling relied on immunoSEQ multiplex PCR, and the TCRdb table lists in-frame clones only, not all of them. The sample contains nearly 25,000 clones, roughly 85% of which appear only once. Sequencing was performed on PBMCs, taken after anti-PD-1 treatment. V usage is TRBV28 and J usage is TRBJ1-5, with D possibly TRBD1 on 5 matching bases. This receptor was identified in a human donor with basal cell carcinoma. The CDR3 DNA is TGTGCCAGCAGTTTATGGGGGCAGGGTGGCAATCAGCCCCAGCATTTT. Translation gives CASSLWGQGGNQPQHF.